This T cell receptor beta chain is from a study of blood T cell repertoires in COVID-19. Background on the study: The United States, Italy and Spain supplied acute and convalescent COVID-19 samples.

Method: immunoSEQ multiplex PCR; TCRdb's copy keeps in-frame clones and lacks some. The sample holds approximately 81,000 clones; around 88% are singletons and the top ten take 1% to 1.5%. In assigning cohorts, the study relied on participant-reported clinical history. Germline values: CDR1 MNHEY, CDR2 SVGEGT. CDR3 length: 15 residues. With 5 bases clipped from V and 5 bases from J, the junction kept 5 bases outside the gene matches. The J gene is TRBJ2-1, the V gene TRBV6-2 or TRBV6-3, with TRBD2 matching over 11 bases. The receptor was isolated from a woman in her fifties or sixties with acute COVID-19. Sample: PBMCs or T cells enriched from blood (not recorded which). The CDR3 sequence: CASSDGTSGNNEQFF. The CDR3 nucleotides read TGTGCCAGCAGTGACGGGACTAGCGGTAACAATGAGCAGTTCTTC.